The 4 T cell receptor beta chains below all came from one sample that was sequenced in a study of T cell responses to AZD1222 COVID-19 vaccine. Sequencing used immunoSEQ multiplex PCR; TCRdb keeps in-frame clones, though not all of them. The top ten hold 3.9% of the sample, which has about 120,000 clones, approximately 83% seen once. Material: peripheral blood, obtained on day 0 of MenACWY control vaccination. These receptors were collected from an adult in good health.

The chain recombines TRBV7-8 with TRBJ1-2, with 7 bases fitting TRBD1. There are 15 residues in the CDR3. Per the germline V gene, CDR1 is SGHVS and CDR2 is FQNEAQ. Trimming cost V 1 base and J 9 bases; bases outside gene matches: 11. As DNA, the CDR3 is TGTGCCAGCAGCTTAGATACCAGGGGGGCCTCTAGCTACACCTTC. Residues: CASSLDTRGASSYTF.

The rearrangement links TRBV27 to TRBJ2-2; 7 bases agree with TRBD2. The CDR3 sequence is 16 residues long. V dropped 3 bases and J dropped 4; count of bases not matched to a gene: 8. The germline V gene encodes CDR1 MNHEY and CDR2 SMNVEV (reference sequence). The CDR3: CASSFRPGRGTGELFF. The DNA of the CDR3 is TGTGCCAGCAGTTTCCGACCGGGGAGGGGCACCGGGGAGCTGTTTTTT.

V and J are TRBV3-1 (or the pseudogene TRBV3-2) and TRBJ1-6; no firm D call. Per germline, CDR1 LGHDT and CDR2 YNNKEL (reference sequence). CDR3 length equals 15 residues. The V gene lost 6 bases and the J gene lost 9 bases, with 18 bases spanning the gap. Here the CDR3 DNA reads TGTGCCAGCAGTCCCGGATGGGTTAGCGGTTCACCCCTCCACTTT. It is translated as CASSPGWVSGSPLHF.

The chain joins TRBV28 to TRBJ1-3, with 8 bases that match TRBD1. Looked up from germline, CDR1 is MDHEN and CDR2 is SYDVKM. The CDR3 runs to 22 residues. The V segment lost 5 bases and the J segment 0 bases; nucleotides outside the gene matches: 24. The CDR3 loop is CASSTLRVGNPDRGSSGNTIYF. For the CDR3, the DNA is TGTGCCAGCAGTACGCTCCGAGTGGGAAACCCCGACAGGGGAAGCTCTGGAAACACCATATATTTT.